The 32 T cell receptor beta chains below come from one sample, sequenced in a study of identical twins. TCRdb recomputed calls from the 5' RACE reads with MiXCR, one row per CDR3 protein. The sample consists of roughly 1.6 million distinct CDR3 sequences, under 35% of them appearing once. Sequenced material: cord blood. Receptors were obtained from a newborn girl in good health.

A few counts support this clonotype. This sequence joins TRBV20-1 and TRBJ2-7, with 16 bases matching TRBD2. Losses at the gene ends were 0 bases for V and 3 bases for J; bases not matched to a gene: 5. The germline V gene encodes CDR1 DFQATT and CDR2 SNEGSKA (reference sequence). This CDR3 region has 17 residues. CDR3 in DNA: TGCAGTGCTAGAGACCTGGGACTAGCGGGAGGGCGCTACGAGCAGTACTTC. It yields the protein CSARDLGLAGGRYEQYF.

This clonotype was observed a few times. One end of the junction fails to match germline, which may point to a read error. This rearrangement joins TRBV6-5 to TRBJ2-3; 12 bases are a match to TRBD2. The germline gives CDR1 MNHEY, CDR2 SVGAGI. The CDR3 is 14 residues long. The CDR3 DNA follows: TGTGACAGCTCACCGGGACTAGCGGGAGATACGCAGTATTTT. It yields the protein CDSSPGLAGDTQYF.

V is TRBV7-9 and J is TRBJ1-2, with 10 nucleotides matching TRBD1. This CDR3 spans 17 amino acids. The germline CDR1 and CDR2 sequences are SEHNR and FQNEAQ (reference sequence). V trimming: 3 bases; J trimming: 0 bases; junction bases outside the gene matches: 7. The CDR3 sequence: CASSFSGTGASNYGYTF. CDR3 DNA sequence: TGTGCCAGCAGCTTCTCCGGGACAGGGGCCTCTAACTATGGCTACACCTTC.

CDR3: CASVAGESGQYF. The DNA of the CDR3 is TGTGCCAGCGTAGCGGGAGAGTCAGGGCAGTACTTC. This chain connects TRBV2 to TRBJ2-5; TRBD2 aligns across 9 bases. This CDR3 has 12 amino acids. Looked up from germline, CDR1 is SNHLY and CDR2 is FYNNEI. The trim removed 8 bases at V and 11 bases at J, leaving 9 bases unmatched.

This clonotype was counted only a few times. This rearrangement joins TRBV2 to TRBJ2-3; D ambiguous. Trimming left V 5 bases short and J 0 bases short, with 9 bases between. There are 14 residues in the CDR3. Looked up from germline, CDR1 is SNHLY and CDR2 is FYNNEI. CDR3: CASSWSPSTDTQYF. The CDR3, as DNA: TGTGCCAGCAGTTGGTCTCCTAGCACAGATACGCAGTATTTT.

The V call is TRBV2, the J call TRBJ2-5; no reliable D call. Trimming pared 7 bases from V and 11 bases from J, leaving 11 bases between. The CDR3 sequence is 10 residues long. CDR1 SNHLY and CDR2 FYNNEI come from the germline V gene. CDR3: CASTSNKQYF. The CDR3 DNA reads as TGTGCCAGCACCTCCAATAAGCAGTACTTC. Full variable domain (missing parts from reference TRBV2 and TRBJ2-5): EPEVTQTPSHQVTQMGQEVILRCVPISNHLYFYWYRQILGQKVEFLVSFYNNEISEKSEIFDDQFSVERPDGSNFTLKIRSTKLEDSAMYFCASTSNKQYFGPGTRLLVL.

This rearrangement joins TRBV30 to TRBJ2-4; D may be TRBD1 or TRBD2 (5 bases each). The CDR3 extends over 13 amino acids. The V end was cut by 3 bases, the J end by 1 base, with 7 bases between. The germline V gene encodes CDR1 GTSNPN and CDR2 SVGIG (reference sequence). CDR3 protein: CAWRGTAKNIQYF. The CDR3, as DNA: TGTGCCTGGAGGGGGACCGCCAAAAACATTCAGTACTTC.

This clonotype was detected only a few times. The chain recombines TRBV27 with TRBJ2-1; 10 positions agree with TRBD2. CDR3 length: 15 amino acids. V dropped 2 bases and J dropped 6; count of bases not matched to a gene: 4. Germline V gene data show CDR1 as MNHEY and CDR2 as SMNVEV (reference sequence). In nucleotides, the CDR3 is TGTGCCAGCAGTTTAATTCTAGCGGGAGTCAATGAGCAGTTCTTC. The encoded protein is CASSLILAGVNEQFF.

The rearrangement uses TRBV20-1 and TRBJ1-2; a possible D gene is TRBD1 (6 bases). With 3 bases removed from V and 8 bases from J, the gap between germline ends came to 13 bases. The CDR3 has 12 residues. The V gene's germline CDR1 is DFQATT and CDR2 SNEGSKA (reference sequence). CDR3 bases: TGCAGTGCTAGTAGCCAGGGGATAGGCTACACCTTC. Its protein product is CSASSQGIGYTF.

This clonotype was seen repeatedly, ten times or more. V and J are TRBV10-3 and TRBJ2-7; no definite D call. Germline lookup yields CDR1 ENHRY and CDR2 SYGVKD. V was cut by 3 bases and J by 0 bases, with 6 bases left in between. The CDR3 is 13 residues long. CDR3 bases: TGTGCCATCAGTGACGGCAGCTCCTACGAGCAGTACTTC. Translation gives CAISDGSSYEQYF.

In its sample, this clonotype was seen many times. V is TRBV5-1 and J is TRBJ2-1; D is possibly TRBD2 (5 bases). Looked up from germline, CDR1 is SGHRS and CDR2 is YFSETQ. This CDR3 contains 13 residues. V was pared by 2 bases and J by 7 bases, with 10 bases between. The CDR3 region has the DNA TGCGCCAGCAGCTTCCGGACTGGGAATGAGCAGTTCTTC. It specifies CASSFRTGNEQFF.

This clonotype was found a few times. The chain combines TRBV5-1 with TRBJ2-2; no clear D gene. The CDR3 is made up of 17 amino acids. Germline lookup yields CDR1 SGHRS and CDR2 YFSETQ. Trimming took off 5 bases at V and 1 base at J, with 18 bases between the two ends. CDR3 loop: CASSLFKGLENTGELFF. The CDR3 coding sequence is TGCGCCAGCAGTCTTTTCAAAGGTCTGGAGAACACCGGGGAGCTGTTTTTT.

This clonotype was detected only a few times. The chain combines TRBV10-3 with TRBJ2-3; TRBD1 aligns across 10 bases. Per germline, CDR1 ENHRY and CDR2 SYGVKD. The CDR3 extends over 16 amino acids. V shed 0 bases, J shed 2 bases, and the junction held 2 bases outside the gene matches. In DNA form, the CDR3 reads TGTGCCATCAGTGAGTCGGACAGGGGGGACACAGATACGCAGTATTTT. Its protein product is CAISESDRGDTDTQYF.

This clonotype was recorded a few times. The DNA for the CDR3 is TGTGCCATCAAGGGTGCGGGATTGGATCAGCCCCAGCATTTT. Protein product: CAIKGAGLDQPQHF. The rearrangement links TRBV10-3 to TRBJ1-5, with D hard to call. Trimming cost V 7 bases and J 5 bases, with 15 bases left between them. Per the germline V gene, CDR1 is ENHRY and CDR2 is SYGVKD. The CDR3 covers 14 residues.

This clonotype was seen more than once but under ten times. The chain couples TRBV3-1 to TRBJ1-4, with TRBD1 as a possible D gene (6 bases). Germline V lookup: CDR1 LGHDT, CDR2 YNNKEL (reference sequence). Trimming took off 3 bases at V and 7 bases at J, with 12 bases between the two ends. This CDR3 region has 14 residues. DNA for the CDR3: TGTGCCAGCAGCCATCGGGGGCAAGGTGAAAAACTGTTTTTT. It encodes CASSHRGQGEKLFF.

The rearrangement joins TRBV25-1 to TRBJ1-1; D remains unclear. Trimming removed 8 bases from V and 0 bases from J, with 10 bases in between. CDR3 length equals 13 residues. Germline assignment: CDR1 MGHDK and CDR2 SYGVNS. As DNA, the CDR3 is TGTGCCAGCGGTGGGATCCTGAACACTGAAGCTTTCTTT. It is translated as CASGGILNTEAFF.

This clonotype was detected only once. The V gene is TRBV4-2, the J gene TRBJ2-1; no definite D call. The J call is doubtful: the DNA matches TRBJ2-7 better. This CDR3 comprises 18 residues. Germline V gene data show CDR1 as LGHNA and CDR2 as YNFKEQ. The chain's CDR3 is CASSQVGLDGFSYNEQYF. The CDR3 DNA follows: TGTGCCAGCAGCCAAGTTGGGCTCGACGGATTCTCCTACAATGAGCAGTACTTC.

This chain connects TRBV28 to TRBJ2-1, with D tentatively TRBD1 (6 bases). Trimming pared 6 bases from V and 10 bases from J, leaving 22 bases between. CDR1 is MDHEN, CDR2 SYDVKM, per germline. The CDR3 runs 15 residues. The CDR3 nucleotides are TGTGCCAGCAGCCCCGCGGACAGCCGTACCTACGAGCAGTTCTTC. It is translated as CASSPADSRTYEQFF.

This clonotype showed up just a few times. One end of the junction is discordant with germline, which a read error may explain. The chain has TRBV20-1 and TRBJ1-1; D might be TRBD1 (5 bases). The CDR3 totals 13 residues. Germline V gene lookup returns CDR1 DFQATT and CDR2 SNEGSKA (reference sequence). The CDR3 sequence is CSGRAGMNTEAFF. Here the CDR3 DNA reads TGCAGTGGTAGAGCAGGGATGAACACTGAAGCTTTCTTT.

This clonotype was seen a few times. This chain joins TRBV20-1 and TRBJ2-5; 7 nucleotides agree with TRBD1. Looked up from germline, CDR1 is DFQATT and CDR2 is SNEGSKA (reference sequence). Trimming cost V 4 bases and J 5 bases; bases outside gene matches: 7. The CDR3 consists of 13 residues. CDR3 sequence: CSATRQGRETQYF. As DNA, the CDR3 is TGCAGTGCTACCCGACAGGGTAGGGAGACCCAGTACTTC.

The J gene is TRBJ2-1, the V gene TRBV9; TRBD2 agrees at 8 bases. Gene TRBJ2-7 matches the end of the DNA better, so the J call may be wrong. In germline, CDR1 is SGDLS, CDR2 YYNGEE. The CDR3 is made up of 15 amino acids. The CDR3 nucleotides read TGTGCCAGCAGCGTAGGGACTAGCTCCTACAATGAGCAGTACTTC. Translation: CASSVGTSSYNEQYF.

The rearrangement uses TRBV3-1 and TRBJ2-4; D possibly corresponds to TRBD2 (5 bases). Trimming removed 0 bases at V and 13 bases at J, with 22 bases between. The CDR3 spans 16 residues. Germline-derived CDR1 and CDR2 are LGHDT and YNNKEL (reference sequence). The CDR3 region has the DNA TGTGCCAGCAGCCAAGATCTAGCCATTTACTACAATGAGCAGTACTTC. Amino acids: CASSQDLAIYYNEQYF.

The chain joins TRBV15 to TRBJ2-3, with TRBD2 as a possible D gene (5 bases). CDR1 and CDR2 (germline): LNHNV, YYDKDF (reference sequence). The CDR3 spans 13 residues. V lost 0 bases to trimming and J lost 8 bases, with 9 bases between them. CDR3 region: CATSRDRGGTQYF. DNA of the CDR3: TGTGCCACCAGCAGAGATAGAGGAGGTACGCAGTATTTT.

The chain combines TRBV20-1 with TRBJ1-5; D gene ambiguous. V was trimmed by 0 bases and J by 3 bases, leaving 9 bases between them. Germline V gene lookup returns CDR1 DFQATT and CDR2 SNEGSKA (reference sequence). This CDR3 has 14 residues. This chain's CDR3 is CSARDSRVNQPQHF. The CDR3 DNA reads TGCAGTGCTAGAGACAGTAGGGTCAATCAGCCCCAGCATTTT.

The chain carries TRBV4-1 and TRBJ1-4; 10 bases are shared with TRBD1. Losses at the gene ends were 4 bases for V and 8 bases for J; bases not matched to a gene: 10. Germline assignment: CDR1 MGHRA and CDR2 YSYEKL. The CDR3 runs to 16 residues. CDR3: CASSPKPRDRGEKLFF. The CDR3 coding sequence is TGCGCCAGCAGCCCTAAACCCCGGGACAGGGGCGAAAAACTGTTTTTT.

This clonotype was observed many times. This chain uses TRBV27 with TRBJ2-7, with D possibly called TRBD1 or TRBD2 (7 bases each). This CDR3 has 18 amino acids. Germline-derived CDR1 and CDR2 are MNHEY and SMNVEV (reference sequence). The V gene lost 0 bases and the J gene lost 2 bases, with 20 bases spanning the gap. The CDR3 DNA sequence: TGTGCCAGCAGTTTATCGAGAAAGCAGGGGGACTACACCTACGAGCAGTACTTC. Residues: CASSLSRKQGDYTYEQYF.

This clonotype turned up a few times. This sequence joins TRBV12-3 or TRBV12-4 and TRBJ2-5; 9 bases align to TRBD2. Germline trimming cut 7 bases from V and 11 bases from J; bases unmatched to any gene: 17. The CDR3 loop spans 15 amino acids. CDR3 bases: TGTGCCAGCACCTTAGGGACTAGCCCCCTTAAGGAGCAGTACTTC. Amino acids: CASTLGTSPLKEQYF.

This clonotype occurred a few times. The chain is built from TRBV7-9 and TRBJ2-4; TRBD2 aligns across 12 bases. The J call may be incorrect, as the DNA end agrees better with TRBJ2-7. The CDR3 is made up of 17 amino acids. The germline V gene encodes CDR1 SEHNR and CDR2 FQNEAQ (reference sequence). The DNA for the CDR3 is TGTGCCAGCAGCCCCGGACTAGCGGGATCTCAAATCGACGAGCAGTACTTC. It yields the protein CASSPGLAGSQIDEQYF.

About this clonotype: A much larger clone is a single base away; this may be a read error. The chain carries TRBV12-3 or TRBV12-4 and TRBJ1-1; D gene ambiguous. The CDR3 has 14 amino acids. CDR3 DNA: TGTGCCGGCAGTTTCGGTGTCCGAAACACTGAAGCTTTCTTT. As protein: CAGSFGVRNTEAFF.

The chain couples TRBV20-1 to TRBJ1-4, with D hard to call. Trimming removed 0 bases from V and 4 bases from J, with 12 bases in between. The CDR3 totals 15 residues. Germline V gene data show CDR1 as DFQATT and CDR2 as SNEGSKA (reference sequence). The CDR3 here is CSARDPGPSNEKLFF. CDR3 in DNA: TGCAGTGCTAGAGATCCAGGACCTAGTAATGAAAAACTGTTTTTT.

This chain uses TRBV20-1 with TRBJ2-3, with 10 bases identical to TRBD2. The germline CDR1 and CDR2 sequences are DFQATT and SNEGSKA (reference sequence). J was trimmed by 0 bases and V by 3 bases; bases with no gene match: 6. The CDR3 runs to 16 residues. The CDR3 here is CSARTTSGTSTDTQYF. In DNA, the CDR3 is TGCAGTGCTAGGACTACTAGCGGGACCAGCACAGATACGCAGTATTTT.

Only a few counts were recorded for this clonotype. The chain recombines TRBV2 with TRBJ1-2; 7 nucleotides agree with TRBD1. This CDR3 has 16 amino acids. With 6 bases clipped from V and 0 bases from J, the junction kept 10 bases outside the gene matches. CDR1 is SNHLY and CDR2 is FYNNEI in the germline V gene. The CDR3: CASRPDRALANYGYTF. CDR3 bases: TGTGCCAGCAGACCCGACAGGGCCTTAGCTAACTATGGCTACACCTTC.